These T cell receptor beta chains were read from a single sample in a study of blood T cell repertoires in COVID-19. Generated by immunoSEQ multiplex PCR, the TCRdb table keeps only in-frame clones and is missing some. The table shows 250,000 to 300,000 clones, with 86% occurring only once. Sequencing was performed on peripheral blood. The receptors come from an older woman with COVID-19, enrolled during active disease. Each CDR3 is given with its conserved first and last residue. D genes are given only for firm matches. Some rows mark clone size as missing; the rest say once, few, many or name a class of expanded clone.

>TRBV5-8|-|TRBJ2-7|once
TGTGCCAGCAGTCTGGCTTACGAGCAGTACTTC
CASSLAYEQYF
>TRBV10-3|-|TRBJ2-5|once
TGTGCCATCAGTGAGGGGCGGGGAGAAGGAGAGACCCAGTACTTC
CAISEGRGEGETQYF
>TRBV7-9|TRBD1|TRBJ2-7|-
TGTGCCAGCAGCAGTGGGACAGGGGGCTCAATCTACGAGCAGTACTTC
CASSSGTGGSIYEQYF
>TRBV30|-|TRBJ1-1|-
TGTGCCTGGAGCGGAGAGGCACAGAACACTGAAGCTTTCTTT
CAWSGEAQNTEAFF
>TRBV30|-|TRBJ2-1|once
TGTGCCTGGAGTGTGACTACCCCCTCTTACAATGAGCAGTTCTTC
CAWSVTTPSYNEQFF
>TRBV28|-|TRBJ1-2|-
TGTGCCAGCAGTTTATGGGAGGGCTATGGCTACACCTTC
CASSLWEGYGYTF
>TRBV5-1|-|TRBJ1-2|-
TGCGCCAGCTCGTCGCGGGGAGCTAACTATGGCTACACCTTC
CASSSRGANYGYTF
>TRBV9|TRBD1|TRBJ1-2|-
TGTGCCAGCAGCGAGGGGACAGGGGGCCTCTATGGCTACACCTTC
CASSEGTGGLYGYTF
>TRBV10-3|-|TRBJ1-2|-
TGTGCCATCAGTGTTATGACAGGCCCGCTGCTGGGCTACACCTTC
CAISVMTGPLLGYTF
>TRBV18|TRBD1|TRBJ1-1|-
TGTGCCAGCTCACTACAGACAGGGGAAACTGAAGCTTTCTTT
CASSLQTGETEAFF
>TRBV29-1|TRBD2|TRBJ2-3|-
TGCAGCGTACCCGGGGGGGACACAGATACGCAGTATTTT
CSVPGGDTDTQYF
>TRBV5-1|-|TRBJ2-2|-
TGCGCCAGCAGCTCCTTCCCAGGGAACACCGGGGAGCTGTTTTTT
CASSSFPGNTGELFF
>TRBV27|TRBD2|TRBJ2-1|-
TGTGCCAGCAGTTTAGATAGCGGGGGGACCTACAATGAGCAGTTCTTC
CASSLDSGGTYNEQFF
>TRBV27|-|TRBJ2-6|-
TGTGCCAGCAGTTTATGGGGGCCTGGGGCCAACGTCCTGACTTTC
CASSLWGPGANVLTF
>TRBV10-1|-|TRBJ2-3|-
TGCGCCAGCAGTGAGTCGGGACACAGCACAGATACGCAGTATTTT
CASSESGHSTDTQYF
>TRBV18|TRBD1|TRBJ2-1|few
TGTGCCAGCTCGCCCCTTCCCGGGACAGGGGGCTTGAATGAGCAGTTCTTC
CASSPLPGTGGLNEQFF
>TRBV20-1|-|TRBJ2-3|-
TGCAGTGCGCGGACAGATACGCAGTATTTT
CSARTDTQYF
>TRBV30|-|TRBJ2-5|-
TGTGCCTGGAGTGGAGGGACTCAAGAGACCCAGTACTTC
CAWSGGTQETQYF
>TRBV12-5|-|TRBJ2-7|-
TGTGCTAGTGGTTTGGTAGTACAGCCAACCCTTGGCGAGCAGTACTTC
CASGLVVQPTLGEQYF
>TRBV24-1|TRBD2|TRBJ2-1|-
TGTGCCACCAGTGATTTGAGGGCGGGGGTCTACAATGAGCAGTTCTTC
CATSDLRAGVYNEQFF
>TRBV4-1|TRBD2|TRBJ2-2|once
TGCGCCAGCAGCCCTGGGAGGGCTCGGACCACCGGGGAGCTGTTTTTT
CASSPGRARTTGELFF